The clone carrying this T cell receptor beta chain turned up a few times. The antigen is undetermined. This sample stems from a study of identical twins. Findings and limits, study-wide: It was cross-sectional statistical analysis, not following the same donors, that the conclusions relied on. Models underestimated out-of-frame TCR alpha sharing in monozygotic twins.

Template switching added a universal primer site, and cDNA bore unique molecular identifiers. A single record per CDR3 protein comes from TCRdb applying MiXCR to the 5' RACE reads. The sample shows about 290,000 distinct CDR3 sequences, around 9.7% of them seen only once. There were only healthy Caucasians among the donors. This sample was shared with a second study, whose subject was yellow fever vaccine responses in identical twins.

Sequences were obtained from CD8+ T cells sorted from blood. The TCR sequence derives from a woman aged 18-29 years in good health.

CDR3 in amino acids: CASSLATDTQETQYF. The CDR3 DNA sequence: TGTGCCAGCAGCTTAGCAACCGACACCCAAGAGACCCAGTACTTC. V gene TRBV7-6 combines with J gene TRBJ2-5; D is unclear. Germline-derived CDR1 and CDR2 are SGHVS and FNYEAQ. Trimming pared 0 bases from V and 1 base from J, leaving 9 bases between. CDR3 length: 15 residues.